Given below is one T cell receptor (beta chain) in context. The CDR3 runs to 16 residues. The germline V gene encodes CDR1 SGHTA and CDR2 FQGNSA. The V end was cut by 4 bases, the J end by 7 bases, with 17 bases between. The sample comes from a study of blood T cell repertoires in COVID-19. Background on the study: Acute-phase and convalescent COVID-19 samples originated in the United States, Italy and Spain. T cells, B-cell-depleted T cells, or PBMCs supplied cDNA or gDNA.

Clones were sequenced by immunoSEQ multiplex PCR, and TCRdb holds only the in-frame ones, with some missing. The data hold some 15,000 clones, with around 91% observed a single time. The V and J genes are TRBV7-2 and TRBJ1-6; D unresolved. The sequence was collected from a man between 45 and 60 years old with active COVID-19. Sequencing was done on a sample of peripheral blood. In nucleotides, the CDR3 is TGTGCCAGCAGCTCCGGGAGCGCTTTTGGGAATTCACCCCTCCACTTT. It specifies CASSSGSAFGNSPLHF.